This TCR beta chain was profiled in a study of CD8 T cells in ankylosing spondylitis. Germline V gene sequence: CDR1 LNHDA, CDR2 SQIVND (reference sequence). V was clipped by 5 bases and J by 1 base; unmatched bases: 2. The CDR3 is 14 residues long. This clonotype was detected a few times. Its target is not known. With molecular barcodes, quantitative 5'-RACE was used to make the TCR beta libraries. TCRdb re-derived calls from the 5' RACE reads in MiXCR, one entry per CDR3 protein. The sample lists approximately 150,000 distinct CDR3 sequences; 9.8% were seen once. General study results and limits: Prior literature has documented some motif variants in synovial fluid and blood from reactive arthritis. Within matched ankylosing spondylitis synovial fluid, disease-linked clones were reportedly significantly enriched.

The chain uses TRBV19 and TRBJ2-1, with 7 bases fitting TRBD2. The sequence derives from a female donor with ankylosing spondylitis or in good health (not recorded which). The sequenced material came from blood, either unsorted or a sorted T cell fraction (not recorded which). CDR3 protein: CASSLAVSYNEQFF. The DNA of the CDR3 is TGTGCCAGTAGTCTAGCGGTTTCCTACAATGAGCAGTTCTTC.